This T cell receptor beta chain was obtained from a study of regulatory T cells in long-lasting Graves disease. Time point given: newly diagnosed GD, antithyroid drugs for less than 3 months. Extracted PBMC RNA gave rise to the TCR library. This clonotype has more than one count but fewer than ten. Assembly of TCR beta libraries relied on iRepertoire HTBI primers together with Arm-PCR of CDR3 regions. TCRdb reanalysed the multiplex PCR reads using MiXCR and keeps one entry per CDR3 protein. The repertoire holds about 560,000 distinct CDR3 sequences, with around 15% as singletons. The germline V gene encodes CDR1 MNHNS and CDR2 SASEGT. CDR3 size: 15 residues. Trimming left V 7 bases short and J 1 base short, with 16 bases between. The sample was also reused in another study, on T cells in Graves' hyperthyroidism and ophthalmopathy. That work adds: Within blood appeared most thyroid clonotypes that had expanded above 0.001.

The sequence was obtained from a man in his late teens or twenties with Graves disease. This sample comprised peripheral blood mononuclear cells (PBMCs), obtained at new diagnosis, from a patient treated with antithyroid drugs. V gene TRBV6-1 combines with J gene TRBJ2-5; TRBD1 is a possible D gene (5 bases). For the CDR3, the DNA is TGTGCCAGCACCCAACAGGCACGATCCCAAGAGACCCAGTACTTC. It yields the protein CASTQQARSQETQYF.